This T cell receptor (beta chain) was captured in a study of early T cells in non-severe SARS-CoV-2 infection. This CDR3 region has 15 residues. V was trimmed by 6 bases and J by 1 base, leaving 15 bases between them. This clonotype was seen many times. Via MiXCR, TCRdb re-called the 5' RACE reads, giving one row per CDR3 protein. The sample yields about 33,000 distinct CDR3 sequences, 4.5% to 5% seen once. The source material was whole blood. The V gene is TRBV12-3 or TRBV12-4, the J gene TRBJ1-1; D may be TRBD1 (6 bases). The receptor was derived from an adult who was a healthcare worker with PCR-confirmed SARS-CoV-2 infection or an uninfected control (not recorded which). In DNA form, the CDR3 reads TGTGCCAGCAGACCCCGTACACAGGGGAACACTGAAGCTTTCTTT. Protein: CASRPRTQGNTEAFF.